One and the same sample provided the 3 T cell receptor beta chains below, sequenced in a study of human T cells and chemical hapten exposure. Described time point: patch test 3, about 24 weeks after DPC sensitization. The treatment: therapeutic diphenylcyclopropenone sensitization with weekly scalp DPC. MiXCR was run by TCRdb on the RACE reads, yielding one entry per CDR3 protein. The table includes more than 150,000 distinct CDR3 sequences, around 25% detected once. The material was whole blood, obtained in connection with sensitization to the hapten diphenylcyclopropenone (DPC). These receptors all come from a woman aged 35 to 49 with alopecia areata. Some clones in this sample may be carry-over from other donors' samples.

The chain is built from TRBV5-4 and TRBJ2-3, with TRBD2 matching 11 bases. The J segment lost 7 bases and the V segment lost 4 bases, leaving 11 bases of the junction unmatched. The germline V gene encodes CDR1 SGHNT and CDR2 YYREEE (reference sequence). This CDR3 region has 16 residues. CDR3: CASSVRLAGSEYTQYF. CDR3 DNA sequence: TGTGCCAGCAGCGTCCGACTAGCGGGATCGGAGTATACGCAGTATTTT.

V and J are TRBV6-2 or TRBV6-3 and TRBJ2-1; 10 nucleotides align to TRBD1. CDR1 is MNHEY and CDR2 is SVGEGT in the germline V gene. The CDR3 is made up of 13 amino acids. V dropped 6 bases and J dropped 8; count of bases not matched to a gene: 4. CDR3 coding DNA: TGTGCCAGCAGGAGACAGGGGGCGGATGAGCAGTTCTTC. Residues: CASRRQGADEQFF.

This clonotype was seen more than once but under ten times. This chain uses TRBV10-3 with TRBJ2-1, with D unresolved. With 0 bases removed from V and 0 bases from J, the gap between germline ends came to 9 bases. Germline loops: CDR1 ENHRY, CDR2 SYGVKD. This CDR3 region has 16 residues. The CDR3 DNA sequence: TGTGCCATCAGTGAGTCGGCAGGACGCTCCTACAATGAGCAGTTCTTC. It is translated as CAISESAGRSYNEQFF.